The clone carrying this T cell receptor (beta chain) appeared a few times. Its antigen remains unknown. At one of its ends the junction is not consistent with the germline gene, which may arise from a read error. TCRdb itself ran the 5' RACE reads through MiXCR, one entry per CDR3 protein. The sample lists approximately 670,000 distinct CDR3 sequences; around 6.1% were seen once. This specimen comes from a study of identical twins. General study results and limits: The study drew conclusions from cross-sectional statistical analysis, not from following the same donors. In zero-insertion analyses, partial confounding could arise from invariant MAIT and iNKT cells. Monozygotic twins shared more out-of-frame TCR alpha than recombination models predicted.

From germline, CDR1 is SGHTA and CDR2 FQGNSA. The CDR3 consists of 13 residues. The sample consisted of naive T cells sorted from blood. The genes are TRBV7-2 and TRBJ1-3; D uncertain. This receptor was taken from a man aged 18 to 30 in good health. The CDR3 region is CASSSVPPPAPDF. CDR3 coding DNA: TGTGCCAGCAGCTCCGTGCCCCCACCGGCCCCGGATTTT.